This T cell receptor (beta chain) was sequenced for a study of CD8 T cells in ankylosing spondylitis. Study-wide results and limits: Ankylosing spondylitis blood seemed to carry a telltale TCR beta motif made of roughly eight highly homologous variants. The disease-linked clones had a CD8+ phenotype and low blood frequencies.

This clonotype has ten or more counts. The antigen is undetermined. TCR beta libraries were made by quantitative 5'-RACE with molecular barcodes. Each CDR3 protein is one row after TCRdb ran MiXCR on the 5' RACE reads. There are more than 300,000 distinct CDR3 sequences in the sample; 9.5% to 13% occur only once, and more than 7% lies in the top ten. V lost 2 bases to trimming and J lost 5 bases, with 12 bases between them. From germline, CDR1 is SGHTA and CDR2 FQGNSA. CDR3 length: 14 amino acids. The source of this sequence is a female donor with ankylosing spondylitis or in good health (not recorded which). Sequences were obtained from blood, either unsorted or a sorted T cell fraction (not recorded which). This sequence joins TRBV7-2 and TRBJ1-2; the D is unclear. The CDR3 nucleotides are TGTGCCAGCAGCTTAAGATCAGTTACATATGGCTACACCTTC. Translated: CASSLRSVTYGYTF.